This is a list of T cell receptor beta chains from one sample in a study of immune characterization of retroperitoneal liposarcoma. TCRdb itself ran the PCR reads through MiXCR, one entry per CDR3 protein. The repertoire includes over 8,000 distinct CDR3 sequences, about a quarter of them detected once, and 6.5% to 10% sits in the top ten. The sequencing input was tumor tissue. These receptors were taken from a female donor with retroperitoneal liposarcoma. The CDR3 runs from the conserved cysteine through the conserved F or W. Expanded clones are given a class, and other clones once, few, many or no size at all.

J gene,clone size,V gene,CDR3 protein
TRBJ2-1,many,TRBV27,CASSPGRYNEQFF
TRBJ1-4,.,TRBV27,CASSSGQGLATNEKLFF
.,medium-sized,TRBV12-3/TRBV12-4,CASSFLLTTGQGVYNEQYF
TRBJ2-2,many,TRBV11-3,CASSLGNALTGELFF
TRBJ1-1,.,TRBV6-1,CASRDHRDSFEAFF
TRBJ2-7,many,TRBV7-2,CASSFQAGGYEQYF
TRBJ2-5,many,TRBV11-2,CASSFASQSQETQYF
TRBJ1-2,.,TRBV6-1,CASSPIQGGYGYTF
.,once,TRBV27,CASSPGTSGNNNEQYF
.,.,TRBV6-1,CASSLGIQETQYF
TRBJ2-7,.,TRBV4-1,CASSQEGTLVNSPLHF
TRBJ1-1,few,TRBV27,CASSNRDRGNTEAFF
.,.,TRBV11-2,CASSLLSGGSNEQFF
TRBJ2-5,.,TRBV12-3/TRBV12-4,CASSFGGGSSYNEQYF
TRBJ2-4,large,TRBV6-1,CASSSGIAKNIQYF
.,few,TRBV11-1,CASSLQGDLRNEQYF
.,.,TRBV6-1,CAPLLWDREPYEQYF
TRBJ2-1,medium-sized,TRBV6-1,CASSEGGRYEQFF
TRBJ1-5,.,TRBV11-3,CASSFGRVSQPQHF
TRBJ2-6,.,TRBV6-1,CASSGGGLAGANVLTF
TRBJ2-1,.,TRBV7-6,CASSLSAGSIYEQFF
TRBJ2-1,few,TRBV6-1,CASSALAGPQETQFF
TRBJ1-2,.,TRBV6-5,CASSYKGYGYTF
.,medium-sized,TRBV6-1,CASSTFRGNEQYF